This paragraph reports one TCR beta chain. Its target is not known. This sample is part of a study of tumor-infiltrating lymphocytes in localized non-small cell lung cancer. Study conclusions and caveats: Technical variation could not be separated from intratumor heterogeneity here. Tumor T-cell fraction was not associated with recurrence-free survival. Compared with uninvolved lung, tumors showed higher T cell infiltration by TCRbeta sequencing.

The data were produced by immunoSEQ multiplex PCR, yet TCRdb's version contains in-frame clones alone and is incomplete. The sample holds about 14,000 clones; roughly four fifths are singletons and the top ten take about a fifth. Material for sequencing was lung tumor tissue. The clonotype comes from a human donor with non-small cell lung cancer.

The CDR3 reads CASSLDQRREWETQYF. CDR3 sequence (DNA): TGCGCCAGCAGCTTGGACCAGAGGCGGGAATGGGAGACCCAGTACTTC. The chain carries TRBV5-1 and TRBJ2-5; possible D gene TRBD2, 6 bases. Germline CDR1 SGHRS, CDR2 YFSETQ. Trimming left V 0 bases short and J 5 bases short, with 17 bases between. This CDR3 contains 16 residues.